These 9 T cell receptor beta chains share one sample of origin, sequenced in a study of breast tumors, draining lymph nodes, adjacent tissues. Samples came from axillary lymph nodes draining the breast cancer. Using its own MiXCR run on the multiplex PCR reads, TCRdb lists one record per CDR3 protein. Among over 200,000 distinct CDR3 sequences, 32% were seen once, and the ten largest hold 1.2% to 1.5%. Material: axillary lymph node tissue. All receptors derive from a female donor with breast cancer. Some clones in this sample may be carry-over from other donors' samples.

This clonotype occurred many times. The CDR3 sequence: CASSPLTNTEAFF. Written as DNA, the CDR3 is TGCGCCAGCAGCCCCCTCACCAACACTGAAGCTTTCTTT. The chain recombines TRBV5-1 with TRBJ1-1, with D hard to call. Germline CDR1 SGHRS, CDR2 YFSETQ. V was trimmed by 4 bases and J by 2 bases, leaving 9 bases between them. The CDR3 has 13 residues.

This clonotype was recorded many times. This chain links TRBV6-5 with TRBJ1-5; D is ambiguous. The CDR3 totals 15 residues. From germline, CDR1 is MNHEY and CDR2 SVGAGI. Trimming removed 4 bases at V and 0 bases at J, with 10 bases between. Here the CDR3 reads CASSFSRLSNQPQHF. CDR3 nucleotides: TGTGCCAGCAGTTTTTCCAGACTTAGCAATCAGCCCCAGCATTTT.

CDR3: CSLEYRASGNTIYF. CDR3 bases: TGCAGCTTAGAGTACAGGGCCTCTGGAAACACCATATATTTT. This chain joins TRBV29-1 and TRBJ1-3, with D possibly TRBD1 on 6 matching bases. This CDR3 has 14 amino acids. CDR1 is SQVTM and CDR2 is ANQGSEA in the germline V gene. Trimming cost V 8 bases and J 0 bases, with 14 bases left between them.

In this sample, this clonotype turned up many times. This CDR3 reads CASSRTTSGKYEQYF. The CDR3 bases are TGTGCCAGCAGTCGTACTACTAGCGGGAAGTACGAGCAGTACTTC. The gene calls are TRBV12-3 or TRBV12-4 and TRBJ2-7, with 10 positions matching TRBD2. V dropped 5 bases and J dropped 4; count of bases not matched to a gene: 8. CDR3 length: 15 residues.

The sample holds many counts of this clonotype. This chain's CDR3 is CSAPSTGAGANVLTF. The CDR3 region has the DNA TGCAGTGCTCCGAGTACAGGGGCCGGGGCCAACGTCCTGACTTTC. The chain has TRBV20-1 and TRBJ2-6, with 7 nucleotides matching TRBD1. The CDR3 length is 15 residues. Per germline, CDR1 DFQATT and CDR2 SNEGSKA (reference sequence). J lost 4 bases, V lost 5 bases, and 8 bases had no gene match.

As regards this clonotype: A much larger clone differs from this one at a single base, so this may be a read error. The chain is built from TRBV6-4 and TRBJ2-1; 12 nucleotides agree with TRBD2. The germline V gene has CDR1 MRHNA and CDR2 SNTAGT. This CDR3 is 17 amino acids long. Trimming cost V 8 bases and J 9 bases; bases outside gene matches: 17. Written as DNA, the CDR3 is TGTGCCAGCGGTAAGCGACTAGCGGGAGCTGGGGAACTTGAGCAGTTCTTC. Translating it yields CASGKRLAGAGELEQFF.

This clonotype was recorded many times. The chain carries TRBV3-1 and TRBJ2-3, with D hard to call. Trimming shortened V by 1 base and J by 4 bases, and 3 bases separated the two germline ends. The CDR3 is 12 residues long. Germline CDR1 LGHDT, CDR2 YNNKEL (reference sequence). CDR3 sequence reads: CASSQVADTQYF. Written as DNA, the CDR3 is TGTGCCAGCAGCCAAGTTGCAGATACGCAGTATTTT.

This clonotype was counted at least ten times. CDR3 sequence: CASSPRGQSYGYTF. CDR3 nucleotide sequence: TGTGCCAGCAGCCCCAGGGGACAGAGCTATGGCTACACCTTC. The rearrangement links TRBV5-8 to TRBJ1-2; 7 positions agree with TRBD1. CDR1 and CDR2 (germline): SGHTS, YDEGEE. Trimming at V came to 4 bases and at J to 4 bases, leaving 7 bases not matched to a gene. The CDR3 totals 14 residues.

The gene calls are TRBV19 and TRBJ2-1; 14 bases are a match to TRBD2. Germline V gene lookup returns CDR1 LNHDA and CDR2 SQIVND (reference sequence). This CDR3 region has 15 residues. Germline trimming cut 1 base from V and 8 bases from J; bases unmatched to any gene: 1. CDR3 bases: TGTGCCAGTAGTATAGGGACTAGCGGGAGGCATGAGCAGTTCTTC. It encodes CASSIGTSGRHEQFF.